One and the same sample provided the 22 T cell receptor beta chains below, sequenced in a study of neurological immune-mediated disorders. TCRdb reprocessed the 5' RACE reads with MiXCR, giving one entry per CDR3 protein. This table has 39,000 or so distinct CDR3 sequences, about 2.3% appearing once. The sample taken for sequencing was PBMCs. These receptors were obtained from a man under 40 with multiple sclerosis.

There are many counts of this clonotype. The chain recombines TRBV5-1 with TRBJ1-2; no clear D gene. This CDR3 is built from 12 residues. V shed 4 bases and J shed 7 bases, with 11 bases lying between them. CDR1 and CDR2 from the germline V gene are SGHRS and YFSETQ. The CDR3 sequence: CASSPDYSGYTF. CDR3 in DNA: TGCGCCAGCAGCCCGGATTACTCTGGCTACACCTTC.

In its sample, this clonotype was seen many times. V and J are TRBV7-8 and TRBJ1-1; D is undetermined. The ends were cut back, 6 bases at V and 3 bases at J, with 20 bases in the middle. From germline, CDR1 is SGHVS and CDR2 FQNEAQ. The CDR3 contains 16 residues. CDR3 sequence reads: CASSLSTGRMHTEAFF. CDR3 nucleotides: TGTGCCAGCAGTTTAAGTACGGGGAGGATGCACACTGAAGCTTTCTTT.

Ten or more counts support this clonotype. The genes are TRBV20-1 and TRBJ2-5; D remains unclear. Germline CDR1 DFQATT, CDR2 SNEGSKA (reference sequence). The CDR3 runs 11 residues. V lost 7 bases to trimming and J lost 1 base, with 7 bases between them. The CDR3 region is CSGGFQETQYF. In nucleotides, the CDR3 is TGCAGTGGGGGATTCCAAGAGACCCAGTACTTC.

The table lists this clonotype with a few counts. The chain couples TRBV12-3 or TRBV12-4 to TRBJ2-3; 8 bases are a match to TRBD2. The CDR3 has 15 amino acids. The ends lost 7 bases at V and 3 bases at J; junction bases unmatched: 9. The CDR3 DNA is TGTGCCAGCACCCCCGGGAGGGGACCGACAGATACGCAGTATTTT. This gives the protein CASTPGRGPTDTQYF.

This clonotype was seen ten or more times. The chain has TRBV20-1 and TRBJ1-5; 7 bases are a match to TRBD1. The CDR3 has 15 amino acids. V dropped 3 bases and J dropped 6; count of bases not matched to a gene: 11. CDR1 and CDR2 from the germline V gene are DFQATT and SNEGSKA (reference sequence). The CDR3 region has the DNA TGCAGTGCTAGCCCTAGACAGGGTCTTTTTCAGCCCCAGCATTTT. It specifies CSASPRQGLFQPQHF.

The table lists this clonotype with many counts. V gene TRBV12-2 combines with J gene TRBJ1-3. TRBV12-2 is annotated as a pseudogene. The CDR3 extends over 14 amino acids. The CDR3 DNA is TGTGCAAGTCGCCCGACCCGCCATGGAAACACCATATATTTT. The encoded protein is CASRPTRHGNTIYF.

This clonotype was counted ten times or more. The gene calls are TRBV6-2 or TRBV6-3 and TRBJ2-2; D possibly uses TRBD1 or TRBD2 (5 bases each). This CDR3 comprises 17 residues. Germline lookup yields CDR1 MNHEY and CDR2 SVGEGT. The germline V and J ends were trimmed by 8 bases and 0 bases, with 19 bases remaining between them. The CDR3 loop is CASRGREKPSNTGELFF. CDR3 sequence (DNA): TGTGCCAGCCGGGGCAGGGAAAAACCTTCGAACACCGGGGAGCTGTTTTTT.

The sample holds many counts of this clonotype. The V gene is TRBV10-3, the J gene TRBJ1-2; D ambiguous. V gave up 0 bases and J gave up 1 base, with 6 bases separating them. The CDR3 runs to 14 residues. Germline V gene sequence: CDR1 ENHRY, CDR2 SYGVKD. In DNA, the CDR3 is TGTGCCATCAGTGAGTCGACTATTAACTATGGCTACACCTTC. This sequence encodes CAISESTINYGYTF.

This clonotype was seen repeatedly, ten times or more. This rearrangement joins TRBV7-2 to TRBJ1-5; the match to TRBD1 covers 9 bases. Germline-derived CDR1 and CDR2 are SGHTA and FQGNSA. Trimming removed 4 bases from V and 6 bases from J; junction bases left unmatched: 7. This CDR3 spans 15 amino acids. The CDR3 DNA sequence: TGTGCCAGCAGCTACGGACAGGGGATAGCTCAGCCCCAGCATTTT. Its protein is CASSYGQGIAQPQHF.

The table lists this clonotype with many counts. The V and J genes are TRBV11-2 and TRBJ2-5; D not resolved. In germline, CDR1 is SGHAT, CDR2 FQNNGV. Trimming removed 2 bases from V and 4 bases from J, with 8 bases in between. This CDR3 contains 13 residues. In DNA form, the CDR3 reads TGTGCCAGCAGCTTAACGGTCATAGAGACCCAGTACTTC. This sequence encodes CASSLTVIETQYF.

This clonotype was observed many times. The V and J genes are TRBV20-1 and TRBJ2-2; TRBD1 agrees at 12 bases. Per germline, CDR1 DFQATT and CDR2 SNEGSKA (reference sequence). This CDR3 region has 15 residues. V lost 5 bases to trimming and J lost 8 bases; unmatched junction nucleotides: 9. CDR3 nucleotides: TGCAGTGCTTTGTCCCGGGACAGGGGGCTTGGGGAGCTGTTTTTT. It specifies CSALSRDRGLGELFF.

There are many counts of this clonotype. The rearrangement links TRBV6-6 to TRBJ1-5; D gene unclear. The CDR3 loop spans 14 amino acids. Trimming pared 7 bases from V and 2 bases from J, leaving 12 bases between. The germline gives CDR1 MNHNY, CDR2 SVGAGI (reference sequence). CDR3 DNA: TGTGCCAGCATGTTTAACGGGGGCAATCAGCCCCAGCATTTT. This gives the protein CASMFNGGNQPQHF.

The table lists this clonotype with many counts. J is TRBJ2-1 and V is TRBV5-1; D gene ambiguous. V was pared by 0 bases and J by 6 bases, with 7 bases between. The CDR3 spans 13 residues. Looked up from germline, CDR1 is SGHRS and CDR2 is YFSETQ. The CDR3 DNA sequence: TGCGCCAGCAGCTTGGTAGGCACCAATGAGCAGTTCTTC. Amino acids: CASSLVGTNEQFF.

This clonotype was seen repeatedly, ten times or more. The rearrangement joins TRBV7-3 to TRBJ2-2, with D uncertain. CDR3 length equals 14 residues. The V gene lost 6 bases and the J gene lost 2 bases, with 10 bases spanning the gap. In germline, CDR1 is SGHTA, CDR2 FQGTGA. CDR3 DNA sequence: TGTGCCAGCAGGTTATCGGGTAACACCGGGGAGCTGTTTTTT. Its protein is CASRLSGNTGELFF.

This clonotype was found many times. The chain employs TRBV5-1 and TRBJ2-5; perhaps TRBD2 as D (6 bases). The CDR3 consists of 15 residues. V was cut by 2 bases and J by 1 base, with 12 bases left in between. The germline CDR1 and CDR2 sequences are SGHRS and YFSETQ. The CDR3 protein is CASSFERVGQETQYF. DNA for the CDR3: TGCGCCAGCAGCTTTGAGCGGGTGGGCCAAGAGACCCAGTACTTC.

This clonotype was observed many times. The genes are TRBV12-3 or TRBV12-4 and TRBJ2-1; D remains ambiguous. Trimming left V 7 bases short and J 10 bases short, with 17 bases between. The CDR3 covers 13 residues. The CDR3 DNA is TGTGCCAGCACTTGGGCTAGTTCAAACGAGCAGTTCTTC. Protein: CASTWASSNEQFF.

A few counts support this clonotype. The chain is built from TRBV6-5 and TRBJ2-3; 8 bases line up with TRBD1. The germline CDR1 and CDR2 sequences are MNHEY and SVGAGI. V lost 5 bases, J lost 4 bases, and 2 bases stayed unmatched. The CDR3 contains 13 residues. The CDR3 loop reads CASSIQGADTQYF. The CDR3 DNA reads as TGTGCCAGCAGTATACAGGGGGCAGATACGCAGTATTTT.

This clonotype was recorded at least ten times. The germline gene is not matched at one end of the junction; a read error may be the cause. The chain carries TRBV6-2 or TRBV6-3 and TRBJ1-1, with TRBD1 as a possible D gene (6 bases). CDR3 length: 12 residues. The V gene's germline CDR1 is MNHEY and CDR2 SVGEGT. The CDR3 reads CASSTGPLKLGF. In DNA, the CDR3 is TGTGCCAGCAGTACAGGGCCCCTGAAGCTCGGCTTT.

This clonotype was counted at least ten times. The CDR3: CSARDRGSYNEQFF. CDR3 DNA: TGCAGTGCTAGGGACAGGGGGTCATACAATGAGCAGTTCTTC. This sequence joins TRBV20-1 and TRBJ2-1, with TRBD1 identical over 10 bases. The CDR3 is 14 amino acids. J gave up 4 bases and V 3 bases, and 3 bases lay outside the gene matches. The germline V gene has CDR1 DFQATT and CDR2 SNEGSKA (reference sequence).

This clonotype came up many times. The chain carries TRBV12-3 or TRBV12-4 and TRBJ2-1; 16 nucleotides line up with TRBD2. This CDR3 contains 15 residues. V lost 10 bases and J lost 9; bases outside the gene matches: 9. CDR3 sequence (DNA): TGTGCCACCACGGGACTAGCGGGGGGGCGGCGTGAGCAGTTCTTC. Translated, it gives CATTGLAGGRREQFF.

The V and J genes are TRBV7-9 and TRBJ2-1; TRBD2 matches 7 bases. V shed 1 base and J 5 bases; nucleotides not matched to a gene: 2. Germline CDR1 is SEHNR and CDR2 is FQNEAQ (reference sequence). This CDR3 contains 14 residues. Here the CDR3 DNA reads TGTGCCAGCAGCTTAGTGCTAGCGGACAATGAGCAGTTCTTC. This codes for CASSLVLADNEQFF.

This clonotype was recorded many times. This rearrangement joins TRBV27 to TRBJ2-3, with 10 bases identical to TRBD2. J lost 7 bases, V lost 6 bases, and 13 bases had no gene match. Germline CDR1 reads MNHEY; CDR2 reads SMNVEV (reference sequence). The CDR3 loop spans 16 amino acids. CDR3 nucleotides: TGTGCCAGCAGGGGATTAGGAGCGGGGGGGGCAAATACGCAGTATTTT. This codes for CASRGLGAGGANTQYF.